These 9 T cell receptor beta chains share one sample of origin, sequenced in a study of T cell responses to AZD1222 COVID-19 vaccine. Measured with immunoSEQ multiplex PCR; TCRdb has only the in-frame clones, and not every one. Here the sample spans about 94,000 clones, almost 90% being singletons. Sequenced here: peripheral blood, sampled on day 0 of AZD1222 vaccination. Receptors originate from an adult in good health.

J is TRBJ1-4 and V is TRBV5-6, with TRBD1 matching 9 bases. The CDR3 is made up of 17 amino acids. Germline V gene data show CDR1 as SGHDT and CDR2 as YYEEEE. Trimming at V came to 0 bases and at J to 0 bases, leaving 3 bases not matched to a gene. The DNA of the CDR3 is TGTGCCAGCAGCTTGGGGACAGGGGTTGCAACTAATGAAAAACTGTTTTTT. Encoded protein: CASSLGTGVATNEKLFF.

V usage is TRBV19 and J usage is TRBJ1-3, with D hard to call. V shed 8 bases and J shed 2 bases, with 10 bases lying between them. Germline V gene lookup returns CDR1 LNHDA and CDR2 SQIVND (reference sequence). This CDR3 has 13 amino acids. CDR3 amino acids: CASRTQPGNTIYF. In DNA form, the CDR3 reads TGTGCCAGTCGCACCCAACCTGGAAACACCATATATTTT. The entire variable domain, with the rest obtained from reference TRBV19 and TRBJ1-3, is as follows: DGGITQSPKYLFRKEGQNVTLSCEQNLNHDAMYWYRQDPGQGLRLIYYSQIVNDFQKGDIAEGYSVSREKKESFPLTVTSAQKNPTAFYLCASRTQPGNTIYFGEGSWLTVV.

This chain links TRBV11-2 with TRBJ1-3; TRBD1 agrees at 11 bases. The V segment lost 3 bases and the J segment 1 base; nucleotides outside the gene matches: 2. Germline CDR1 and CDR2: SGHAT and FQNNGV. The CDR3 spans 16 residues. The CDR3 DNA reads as TGTGCCAGCAGCTTCGGACAGGGGGCGTCTGGAAACACCATATATTTT. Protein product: CASSFGQGASGNTIYF. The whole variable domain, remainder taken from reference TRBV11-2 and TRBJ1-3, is EAGVAQSPRYKIIEKRQSVAFWCNPISGHATLYWYQQILGQGPKLLIQFQNNGVVDDSQLPKDRFSAERLKGVDSTLKIQPAKLEDSAVYLCASSFGQGASGNTIYFGEGSWLTVV.

The CDR3 region has the DNA TGTGCCAGCAGGCTTAGCAGCGGGGGTTATGGCTACACCTTC. Protein sequence: CASRLSSGGYGYTF. This chain links TRBV9 with TRBJ1-2; the D gene is possibly TRBD1 (5 bases). This CDR3 has 14 residues. Trimming left V 5 bases short and J 5 bases short, with 16 bases between. CDR1 and CDR2 from the germline V gene are SGDLS and YYNGEE. The variable domain in full, completed from reference TRBV9 and TRBJ1-2, reads DSGVTQTPKHLITATGQRVTLRCSPRSGDLSVYWYQQSLDQGLQFLIQYYNGEERAKGNILERFSAQQFPDLHSELNLSSLELGDSALYFCASRLSSGGYGYTFGSGTRLTVV.

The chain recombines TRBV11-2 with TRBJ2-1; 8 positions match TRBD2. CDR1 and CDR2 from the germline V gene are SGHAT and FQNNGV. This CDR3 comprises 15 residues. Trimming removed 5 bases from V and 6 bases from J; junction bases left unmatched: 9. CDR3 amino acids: CASSPGPGGSNEQFF. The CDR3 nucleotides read TGTGCCAGCAGCCCGGGACCGGGGGGGTCCAATGAGCAGTTCTTC.

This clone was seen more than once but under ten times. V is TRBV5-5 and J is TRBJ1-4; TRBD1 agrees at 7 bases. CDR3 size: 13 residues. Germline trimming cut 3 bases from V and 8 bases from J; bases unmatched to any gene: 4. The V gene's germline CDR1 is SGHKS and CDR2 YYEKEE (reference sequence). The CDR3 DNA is TGTGCCAGCAGCTGGTCGGGACAGGAAAAACTGTTTTTT. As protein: CASSWSGQEKLFF.

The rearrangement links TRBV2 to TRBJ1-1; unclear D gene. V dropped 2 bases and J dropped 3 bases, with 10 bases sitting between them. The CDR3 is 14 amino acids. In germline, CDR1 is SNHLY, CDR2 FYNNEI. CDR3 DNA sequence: TGTGCCAGCAGTGAAACTGGGCCCTACACTGAAGCTTTCTTT. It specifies CASSETGPYTEAFF.

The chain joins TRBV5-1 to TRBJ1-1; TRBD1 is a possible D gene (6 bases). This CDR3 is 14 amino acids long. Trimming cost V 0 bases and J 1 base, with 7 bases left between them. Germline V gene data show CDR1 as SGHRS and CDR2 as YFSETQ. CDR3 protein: CASSLDRANTEAFF. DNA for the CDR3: TGCGCCAGCAGCTTGGACAGGGCGAACACTGAAGCTTTCTTT.

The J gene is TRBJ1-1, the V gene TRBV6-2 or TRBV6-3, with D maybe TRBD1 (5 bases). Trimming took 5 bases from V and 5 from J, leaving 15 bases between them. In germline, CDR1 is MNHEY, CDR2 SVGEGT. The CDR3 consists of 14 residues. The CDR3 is CASSTRDRRTEAFF. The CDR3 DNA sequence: TGTGCCAGCAGTACTAGGGACCGACGGACTGAAGCTTTCTTT.